This T cell receptor (beta chain) was recorded in a study of beta chain features in type 1 diabetes. The study's findings and limits: A greater similarity of naive, central memory and Treg TCRB repertoires was seen among patients than among healthy donors. Fewer junction insertions and more nucleotide deletions appeared in type 1 diabetes patients. Whether HLA type affects TCRB rearrangement stayed undetermined in the present work.

The CDR3 extends over 15 amino acids. V shed 5 bases, J shed 5 bases, and the junction held 6 bases outside the gene matches. CDR1 SGHTA and CDR2 FQGNSA come from the germline V gene. This clone was detected a few times. The antigen remains undetermined. CD45RO/CCR7/CD25/CD127/CD95/CD27 sorting isolated CD4+ naive, central memory, regulatory and stem cell-like memory cells. Isolated RNA was reverse transcribed in full, so expressed TCRB transcripts were sequenced. Repertoires were generated with immunoSEQ multiplex PCR, while TCRdb's copy carries only in-frame clones and drops some. The table lists about 290,000 clones, under 8.5% of them singletons.

The source is a woman between 18 and 30 years old in good health. The material sequenced was central memory CD4+ T cells from blood. The chain joins TRBV7-2 to TRBJ2-5; 12 bases line up with TRBD2. This CDR3 is CASSPTSGGSETQYF. The CDR3 bases are TGTGCCAGCAGCCCGACTAGCGGGGGTTCTGAGACCCAGTACTTC.